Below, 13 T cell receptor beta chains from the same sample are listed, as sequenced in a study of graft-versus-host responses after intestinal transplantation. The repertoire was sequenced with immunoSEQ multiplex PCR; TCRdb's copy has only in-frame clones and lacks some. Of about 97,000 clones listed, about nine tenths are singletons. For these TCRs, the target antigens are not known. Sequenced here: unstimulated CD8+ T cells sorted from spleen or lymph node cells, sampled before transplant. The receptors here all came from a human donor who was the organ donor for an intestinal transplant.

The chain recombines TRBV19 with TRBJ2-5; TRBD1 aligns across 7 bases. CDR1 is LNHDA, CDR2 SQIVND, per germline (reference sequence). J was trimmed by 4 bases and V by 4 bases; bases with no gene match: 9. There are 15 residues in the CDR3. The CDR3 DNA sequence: TGTGCCAGTAGTAGGGCCGAGGGGGCGGGAGAGACCCAGTACTTC. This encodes CASSRAEGAGETQYF.

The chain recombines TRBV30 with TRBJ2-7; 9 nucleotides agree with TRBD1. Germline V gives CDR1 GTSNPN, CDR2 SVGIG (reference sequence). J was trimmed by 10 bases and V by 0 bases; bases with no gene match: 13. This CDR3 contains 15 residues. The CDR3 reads CAWSVMGQGLVPQYF. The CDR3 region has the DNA TGTGCCTGGAGTGTAATGGGACAGGGTCTTGTTCCCCAGTACTTC.

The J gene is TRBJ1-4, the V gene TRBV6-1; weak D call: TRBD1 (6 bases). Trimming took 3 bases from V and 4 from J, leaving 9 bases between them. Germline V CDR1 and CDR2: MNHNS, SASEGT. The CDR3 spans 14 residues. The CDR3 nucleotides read TGTGCCAGCAGTGACTGGACAGATAATGAAAAACTGTTTTTT. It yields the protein CASSDWTDNEKLFF.

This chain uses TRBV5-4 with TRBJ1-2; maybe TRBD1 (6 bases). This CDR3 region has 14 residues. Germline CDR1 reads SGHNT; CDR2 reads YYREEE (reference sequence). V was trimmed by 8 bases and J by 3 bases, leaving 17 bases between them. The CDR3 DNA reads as TGTGCCAGTTCCGGGGCAGGGGTGGACTATGGCTACACCTTC. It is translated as CASSGAGVDYGYTF.

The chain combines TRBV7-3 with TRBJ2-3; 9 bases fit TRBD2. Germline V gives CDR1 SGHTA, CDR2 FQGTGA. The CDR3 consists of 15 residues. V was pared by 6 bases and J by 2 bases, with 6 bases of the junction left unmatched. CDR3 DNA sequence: TGTGCCAGCAGAAATAGCGGGAGCCCCACAGATACGCAGTATTTT. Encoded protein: CASRNSGSPTDTQYF.

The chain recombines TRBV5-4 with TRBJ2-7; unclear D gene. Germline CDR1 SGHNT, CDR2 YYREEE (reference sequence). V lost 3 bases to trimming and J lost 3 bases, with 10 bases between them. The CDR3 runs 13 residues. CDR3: CASSSRPGYEQYF. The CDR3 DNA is TGTGCCAGCAGCTCCCGGCCGGGCTACGAGCAGTACTTC.

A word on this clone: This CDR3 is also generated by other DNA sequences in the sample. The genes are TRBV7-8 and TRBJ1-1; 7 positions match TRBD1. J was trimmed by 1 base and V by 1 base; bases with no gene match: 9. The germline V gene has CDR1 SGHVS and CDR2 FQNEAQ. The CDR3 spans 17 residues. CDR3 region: CASSLEGAPVANTEAFF. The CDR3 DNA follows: TGTGCCAGCAGCTTAGAGGGGGCCCCAGTAGCGAACACTGAAGCTTTCTTT.

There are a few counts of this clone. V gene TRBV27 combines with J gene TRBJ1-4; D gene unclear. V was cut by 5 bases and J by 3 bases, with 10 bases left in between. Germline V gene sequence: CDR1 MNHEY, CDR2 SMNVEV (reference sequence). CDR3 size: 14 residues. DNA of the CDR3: TGTGCCAGCAGTCCAGGTCTCGCTAATGAAAAACTGTTTTTT. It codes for CASSPGLANEKLFF.

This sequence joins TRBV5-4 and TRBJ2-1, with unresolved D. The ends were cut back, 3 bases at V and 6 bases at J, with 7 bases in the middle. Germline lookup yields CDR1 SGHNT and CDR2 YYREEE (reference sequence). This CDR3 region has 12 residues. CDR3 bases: TGTGCCAGCAGCTATACAGTCAATGAGCAGTTCTTC. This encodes CASSYTVNEQFF.

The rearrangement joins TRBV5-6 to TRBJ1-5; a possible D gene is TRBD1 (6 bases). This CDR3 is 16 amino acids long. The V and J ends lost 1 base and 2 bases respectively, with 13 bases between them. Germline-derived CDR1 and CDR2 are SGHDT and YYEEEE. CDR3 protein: CASSLRDTLGNQPQHF. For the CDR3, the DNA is TGTGCCAGCAGCTTGAGGGACACCCTTGGCAATCAGCCCCAGCATTTT.

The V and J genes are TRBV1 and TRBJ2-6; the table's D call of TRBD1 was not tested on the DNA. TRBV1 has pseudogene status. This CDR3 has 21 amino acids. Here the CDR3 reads CTSSQDRRQGAPRSGANVLTF. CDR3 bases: TGCACCAGCAGCCAAGATAGGAGACAGGGGGCCCCCCGCTCTGGGGCCAACGTCCTGACTTTC.

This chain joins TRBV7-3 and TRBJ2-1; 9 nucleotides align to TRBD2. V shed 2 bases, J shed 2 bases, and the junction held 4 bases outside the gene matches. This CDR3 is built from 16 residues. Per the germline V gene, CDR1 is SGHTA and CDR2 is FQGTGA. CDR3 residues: CASSLLPSGTYNEQFF. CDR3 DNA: TGTGCCAGCAGCTTATTGCCTAGCGGGACCTACAATGAGCAGTTCTTC.

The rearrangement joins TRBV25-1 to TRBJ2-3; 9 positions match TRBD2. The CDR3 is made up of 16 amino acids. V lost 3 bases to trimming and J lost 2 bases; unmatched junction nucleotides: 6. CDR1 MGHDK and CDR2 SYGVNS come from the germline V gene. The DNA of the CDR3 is TGTGCCAGCAGTGAGGGCGGGGGGGCGCTCACAGATACGCAGTATTTT. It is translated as CASSEGGGALTDTQYF.